The 5 T cell receptor beta chains given below trace back to one sample, sequenced in a study of T cell responses to AZD1222 COVID-19 vaccine. The table came from immunoSEQ multiplex PCR; TCRdb's copy has only in-frame clones and leaves some out. Found here are approximately 100,000 clones, about 90% of them singletons; the top ten hold 4% to 6%. The sequencing here drew on peripheral blood, taken on day 0 of AZD1222 vaccination. These receptors were obtained from an adult in good health.

The chain employs TRBV6-6 and TRBJ1-3; weak D call: TRBD1 (6 bases). V was clipped by 5 bases and J by 14 bases, with 22 bases between them. The CDR3 length is 14 residues. Germline values: CDR1 MNHNY, CDR2 SVGAGI (reference sequence). The CDR3 protein is CASSPILQTGALYF. DNA for the CDR3: TGTGCCAGCAGTCCCATACTTCAGACAGGCGCGCTATATTTT.

The V call is TRBV6-5, the J call TRBJ1-2; D ambiguous. CDR1 and CDR2 from the germline V gene are MNHEY and SVGAGI. The CDR3 totals 14 residues. Trimming cost V 0 bases and J 4 bases, with 9 bases left between them. The CDR3 DNA follows: TGTGCCAGCAGTTACTCAGGGCCGGGCTATGGCTACACCTTC. Its protein is CASSYSGPGYGYTF.

The CDR3 reads CASSKEAGGHTEAFF. DNA for the CDR3: TGTGCCAGCAGCAAAGAGGCAGGGGGACACACTGAAGCTTTCTTT. The chain links TRBV21-1 to TRBJ1-1; the DNA was not used to check the table's D call, TRBD1. TRBV21-1 is reported as a pseudogene. The CDR3 consists of 15 residues.

This clone has a single count. The rearrangement links TRBV10-1 to TRBJ2-3; TRBD1 is a possible D gene (5 bases). Germline assignment: CDR1 WNHNN and CDR2 SYGVQD (reference sequence). CDR3 length equals 12 residues. The V and J ends lost 10 bases and 3 bases respectively, with 11 bases between them. The DNA of the CDR3 is TGCGCCACCGGGTCAGGGACAGATACGCAGTATTTT. Translating it yields CATGSGTDTQYF.

This chain uses TRBV6-2 or TRBV6-3 with TRBJ2-1; 8 bases line up with TRBD2. Germline V gene lookup returns CDR1 MNHEY and CDR2 SVGEGT. This CDR3 has 14 amino acids. J was trimmed by 7 bases and V by 0 bases; bases with no gene match: 2. CDR3 DNA sequence: TGTGCCAGCAGTTACTCGGGCGGGAGGAATGAGCAGTTCTTC. Residues: CASSYSGGRNEQFF.